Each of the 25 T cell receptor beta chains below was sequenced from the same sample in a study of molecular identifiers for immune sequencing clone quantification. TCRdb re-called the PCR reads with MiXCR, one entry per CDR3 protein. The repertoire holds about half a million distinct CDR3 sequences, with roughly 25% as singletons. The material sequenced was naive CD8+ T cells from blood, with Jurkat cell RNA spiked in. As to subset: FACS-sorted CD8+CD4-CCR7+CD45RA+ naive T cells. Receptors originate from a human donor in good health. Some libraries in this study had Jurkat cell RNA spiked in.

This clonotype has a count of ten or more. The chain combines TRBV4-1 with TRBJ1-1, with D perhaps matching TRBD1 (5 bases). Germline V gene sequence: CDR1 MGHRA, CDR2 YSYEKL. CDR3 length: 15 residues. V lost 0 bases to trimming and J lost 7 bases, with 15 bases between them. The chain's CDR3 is CASSQEPGLIDEAFF. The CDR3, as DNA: TGCGCCAGCAGCCAAGAGCCAGGGCTGATTGATGAAGCTTTCTTT.

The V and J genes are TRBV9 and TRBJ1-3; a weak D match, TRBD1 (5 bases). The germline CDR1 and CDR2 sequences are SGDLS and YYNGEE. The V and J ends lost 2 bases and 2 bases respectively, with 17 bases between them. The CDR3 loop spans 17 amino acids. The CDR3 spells CASSVAGDSGPGNTIYF. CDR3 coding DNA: TGTGCCAGCAGCGTGGCCGGTGACAGCGGGCCTGGAAACACCATATATTTT.

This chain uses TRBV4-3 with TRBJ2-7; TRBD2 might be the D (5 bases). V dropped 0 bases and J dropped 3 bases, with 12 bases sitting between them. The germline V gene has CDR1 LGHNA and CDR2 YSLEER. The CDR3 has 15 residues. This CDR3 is CASSQDTSAGYEQYF. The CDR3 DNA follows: TGCGCCAGCAGCCAAGATACCTCGGCGGGCTACGAGCAGTACTTC.

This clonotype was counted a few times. The CDR3 DNA follows: TGTGCCAGTAGTATCCCAGGGGGCCTACGGGAGACCCAGTACTTC. Protein: CASSIPGGLRETQYF. V is TRBV19 and J is TRBJ2-5, with 8 bases matching TRBD1. Looked up from germline, CDR1 is LNHDA and CDR2 is SQIVND (reference sequence). The CDR3 extends over 15 amino acids. V gave up 3 bases and J gave up 5 bases; unmatched junction bases: 8.

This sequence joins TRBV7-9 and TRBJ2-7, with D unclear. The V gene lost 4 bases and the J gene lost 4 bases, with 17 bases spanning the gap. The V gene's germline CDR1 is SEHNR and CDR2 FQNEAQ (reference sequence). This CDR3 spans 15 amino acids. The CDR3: CASSSKDSPVYEQYF. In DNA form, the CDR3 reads TGTGCCAGCAGCTCCAAAGACTCTCCGGTGTACGAGCAGTACTTC.

The CDR3 loop is CASSPLTGVGTQYF. In nucleotides, the CDR3 is TGTGCCAGCAGTCCACTGACAGGGGTGGGGACCCAGTACTTC. The chain has TRBV27 and TRBJ2-5, with 8 bases matching TRBD1. Germline values: CDR1 MNHEY, CDR2 SMNVEV (reference sequence). The V segment lost 5 bases and the J segment 7 bases; nucleotides outside the gene matches: 9. There are 14 residues in the CDR3.

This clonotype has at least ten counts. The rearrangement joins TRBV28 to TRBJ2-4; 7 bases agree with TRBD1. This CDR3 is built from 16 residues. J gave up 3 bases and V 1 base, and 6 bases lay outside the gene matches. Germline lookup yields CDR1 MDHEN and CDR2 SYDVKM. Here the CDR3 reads CASSLYRDSNKNIQYF. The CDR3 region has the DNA TGTGCCAGCAGTTTATACCGGGACAGTAACAAAAACATTCAGTACTTC.

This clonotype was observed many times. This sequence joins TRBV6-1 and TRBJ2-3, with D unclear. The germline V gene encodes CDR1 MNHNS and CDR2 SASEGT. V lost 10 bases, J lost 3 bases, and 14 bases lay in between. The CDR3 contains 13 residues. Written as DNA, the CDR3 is TGTGCCAACGCCCTCGGAAGGACAGATACGCAGTATTTT. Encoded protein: CANALGRTDTQYF.

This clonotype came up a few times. In DNA form, the CDR3 reads TGTGCCTGGAGTGTCTCCCGCCAGGGGGGATATGTCTACTATGGCTACACCTTC. This encodes CAWSVSRQGGYVYYGYTF. The chain employs TRBV30 and TRBJ1-2; 7 nucleotides line up with TRBD1. CDR1 is GTSNPN and CDR2 is SVGIG in the germline V gene (reference sequence). The CDR3 has 18 residues. V lost 0 bases and J lost 3; bases outside the gene matches: 16.

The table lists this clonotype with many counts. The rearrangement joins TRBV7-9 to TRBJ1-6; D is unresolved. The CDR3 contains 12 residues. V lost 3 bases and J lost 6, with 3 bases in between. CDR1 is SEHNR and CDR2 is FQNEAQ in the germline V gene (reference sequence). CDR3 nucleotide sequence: TGTGCCAGCAGCTTGGGTAATTCACCCCTCCACTTT. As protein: CASSLGNSPLHF.

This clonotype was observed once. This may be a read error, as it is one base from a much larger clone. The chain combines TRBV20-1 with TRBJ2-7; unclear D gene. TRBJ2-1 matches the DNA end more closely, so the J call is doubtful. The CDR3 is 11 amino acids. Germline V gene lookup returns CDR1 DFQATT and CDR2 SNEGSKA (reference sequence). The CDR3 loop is CSARERYEQFF. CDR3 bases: TGCAGTGCTAGAGAAAGATACGAGCAGTTCTTC.

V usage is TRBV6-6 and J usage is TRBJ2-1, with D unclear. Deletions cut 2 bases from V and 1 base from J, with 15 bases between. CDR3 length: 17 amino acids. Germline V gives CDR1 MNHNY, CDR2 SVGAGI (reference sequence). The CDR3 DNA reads TGTGCCAGCAGTTACGATGTCTGGGAATCGTCCTACAATGAGCAGTTCTTC. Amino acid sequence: CASSYDVWESSYNEQFF.

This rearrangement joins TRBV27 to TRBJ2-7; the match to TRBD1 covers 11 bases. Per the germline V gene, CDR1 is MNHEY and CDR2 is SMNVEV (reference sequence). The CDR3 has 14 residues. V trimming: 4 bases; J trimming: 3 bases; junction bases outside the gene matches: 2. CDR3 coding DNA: TGTGCCAGCAGTTGGACAGGGGGCTTCTACGAGCAGTACTTC. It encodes CASSWTGGFYEQYF.

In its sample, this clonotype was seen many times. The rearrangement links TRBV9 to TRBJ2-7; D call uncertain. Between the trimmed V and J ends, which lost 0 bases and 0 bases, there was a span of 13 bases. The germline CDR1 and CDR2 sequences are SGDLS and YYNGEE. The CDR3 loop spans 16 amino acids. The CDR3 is CASSVGPGQSSYEQYF. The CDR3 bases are TGTGCCAGCAGCGTAGGTCCCGGGCAGAGCTCCTACGAGCAGTACTTC.

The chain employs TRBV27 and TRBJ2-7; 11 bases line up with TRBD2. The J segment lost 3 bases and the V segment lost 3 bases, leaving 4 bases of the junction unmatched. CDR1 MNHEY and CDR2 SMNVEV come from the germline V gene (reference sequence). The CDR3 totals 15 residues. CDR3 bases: TGTGCCAGCAGTTTCGGTAGCGGGGGGGACTACGAGCAGTACTTC. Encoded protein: CASSFGSGGDYEQYF.

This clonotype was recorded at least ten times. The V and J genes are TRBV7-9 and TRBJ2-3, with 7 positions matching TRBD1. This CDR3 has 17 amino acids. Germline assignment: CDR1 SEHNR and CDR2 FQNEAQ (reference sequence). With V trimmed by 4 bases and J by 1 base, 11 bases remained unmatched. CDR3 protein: CASSYKDRSTGTDTQYF. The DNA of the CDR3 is TGTGCCAGCAGCTATAAGGACAGGTCTACGGGCACAGATACGCAGTATTTT.

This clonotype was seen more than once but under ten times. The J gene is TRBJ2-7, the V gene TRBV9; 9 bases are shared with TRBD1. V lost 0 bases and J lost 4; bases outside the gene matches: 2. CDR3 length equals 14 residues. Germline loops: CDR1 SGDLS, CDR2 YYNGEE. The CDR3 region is CASSVEDRGYEQYF. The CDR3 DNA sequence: TGTGCCAGCAGCGTAGAGGACAGGGGTTACGAGCAGTACTTC. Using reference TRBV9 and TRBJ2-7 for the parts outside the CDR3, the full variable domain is DSGVTQTPKHLITATGQRVTLRCSPRSGDLSVYWYQQSLDQGLQFLIQYYNGEERAKGNILERFSAQQFPDLHSELNLSSLELGDSALYFCASSVEDRGYEQYFGPGTRLTVT.

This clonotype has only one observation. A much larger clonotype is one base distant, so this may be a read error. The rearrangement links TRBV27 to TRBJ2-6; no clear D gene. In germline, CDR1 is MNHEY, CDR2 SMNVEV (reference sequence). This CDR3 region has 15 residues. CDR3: CASRPLFSGTNVLTF. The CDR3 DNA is TGTGCCAGCAGACCCCTATTCTCTGGGACCAACGTCCTGACTTTC.

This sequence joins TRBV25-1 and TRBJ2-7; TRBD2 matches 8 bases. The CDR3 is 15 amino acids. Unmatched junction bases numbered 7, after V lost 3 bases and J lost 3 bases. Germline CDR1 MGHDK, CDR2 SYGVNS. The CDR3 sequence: CASSELASGHYEQYF. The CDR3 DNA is TGTGCCAGCAGTGAGTTGGCTAGCGGGCACTACGAGCAGTACTTC.

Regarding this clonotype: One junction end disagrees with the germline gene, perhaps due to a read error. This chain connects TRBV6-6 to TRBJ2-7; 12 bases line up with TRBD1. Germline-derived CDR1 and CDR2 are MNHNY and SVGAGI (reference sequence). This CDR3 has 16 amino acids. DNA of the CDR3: TGTGCCAGCGGTTACTCCCGGGACAGGGGGCAGTACGAGCAGTACTTC. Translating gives CASGYSRDRGQYEQYF.

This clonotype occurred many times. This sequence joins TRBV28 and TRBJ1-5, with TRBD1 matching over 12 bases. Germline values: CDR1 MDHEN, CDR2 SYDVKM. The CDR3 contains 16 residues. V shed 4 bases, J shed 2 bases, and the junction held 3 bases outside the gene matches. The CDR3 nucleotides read TGTGCCAGCAGTTGGGACAGGGGGCCGGGCAATCAGCCCCAGCATTTT. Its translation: CASSWDRGPGNQPQHF.

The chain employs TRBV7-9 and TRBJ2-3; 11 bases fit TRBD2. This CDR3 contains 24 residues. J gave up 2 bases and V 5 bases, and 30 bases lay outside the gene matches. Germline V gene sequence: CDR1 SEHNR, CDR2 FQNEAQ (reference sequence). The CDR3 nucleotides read TGTGCCAGCAGCGTACTAAAGATAGGTGGAGAACTAGCGGGAGATTTGGGTTACACAGATACGCAGTATTTT. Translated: CASSVLKIGGELAGDLGYTDTQYF.

The CDR3 coding sequence is TGTGCCAGCAGCTTTGGGACTAGCAGGACACTCGGGGGCTACGAGCAGTACTTC. Protein product: CASSFGTSRTLGGYEQYF. The J gene is TRBJ2-7, the V gene TRBV5-6, with TRBD2 matching over 9 bases. The germline V gene has CDR1 SGHDT and CDR2 YYEEEE. The V and J ends lost 2 bases and 3 bases, in that order; junction bases with no gene match: 15. The CDR3 covers 18 residues.

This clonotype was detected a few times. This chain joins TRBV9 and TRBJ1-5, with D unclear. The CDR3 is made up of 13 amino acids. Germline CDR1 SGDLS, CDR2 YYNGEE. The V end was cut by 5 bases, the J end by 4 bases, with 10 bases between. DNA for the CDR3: TGTGCCAGCAGTGCGTCCTTTAATCAGCCCCAGCATTTT. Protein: CASSASFNQPQHF.

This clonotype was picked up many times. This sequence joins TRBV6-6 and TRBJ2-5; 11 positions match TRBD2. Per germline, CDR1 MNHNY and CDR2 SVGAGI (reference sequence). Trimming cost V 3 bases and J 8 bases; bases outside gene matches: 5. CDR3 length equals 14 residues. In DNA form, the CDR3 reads TGTGCCAGCAGTTATCTAGCGGGGGGACGCACCCAGTACTTC. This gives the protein CASSYLAGGRTQYF.